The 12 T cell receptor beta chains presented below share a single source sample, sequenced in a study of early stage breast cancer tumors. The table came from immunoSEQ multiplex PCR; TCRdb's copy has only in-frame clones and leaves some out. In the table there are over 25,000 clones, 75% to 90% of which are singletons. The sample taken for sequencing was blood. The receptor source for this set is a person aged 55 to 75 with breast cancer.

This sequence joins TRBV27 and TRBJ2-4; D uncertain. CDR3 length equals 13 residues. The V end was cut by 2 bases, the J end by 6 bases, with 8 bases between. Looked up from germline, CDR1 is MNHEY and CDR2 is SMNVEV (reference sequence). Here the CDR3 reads CASSLGPGNIQYF. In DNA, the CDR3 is TGTGCCAGCAGTTTAGGCCCAGGAAACATTCAGTACTTC.

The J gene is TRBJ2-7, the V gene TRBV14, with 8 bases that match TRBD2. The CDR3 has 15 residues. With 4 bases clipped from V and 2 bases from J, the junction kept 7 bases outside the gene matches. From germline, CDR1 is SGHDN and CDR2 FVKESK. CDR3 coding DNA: TGTGCCAGCAGCCCACGGACTAGCTCAGCCTACGAGCAGTACTTC. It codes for CASSPRTSSAYEQYF. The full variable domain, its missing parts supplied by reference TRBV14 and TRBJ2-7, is EAGVTQFPSHSVIEKGQTVTLRCDPISGHDNLYWYRRVMGKEIKFLLHFVKESKQDESGMPNNRFLAERTGGTYSTLKVQPAELEDSGVYFCASSPRTSSAYEQYFGPGTRLTVT.

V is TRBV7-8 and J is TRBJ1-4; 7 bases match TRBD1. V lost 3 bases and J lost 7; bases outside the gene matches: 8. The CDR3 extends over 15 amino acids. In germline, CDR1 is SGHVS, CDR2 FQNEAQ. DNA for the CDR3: TGTGCCAGCAGCTTTAAGGGGGCGCACGGTGAAAAACTGTTTTTT. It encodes CASSFKGAHGEKLFF.

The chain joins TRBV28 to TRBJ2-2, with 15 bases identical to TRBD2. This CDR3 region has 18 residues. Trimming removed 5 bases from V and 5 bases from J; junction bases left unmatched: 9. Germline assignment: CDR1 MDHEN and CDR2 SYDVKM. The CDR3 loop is CASSLGLAGGSRTGELFF. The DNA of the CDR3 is TGTGCCAGCAGTCTCGGACTAGCGGGAGGGTCGCGGACCGGGGAGCTGTTTTTT.

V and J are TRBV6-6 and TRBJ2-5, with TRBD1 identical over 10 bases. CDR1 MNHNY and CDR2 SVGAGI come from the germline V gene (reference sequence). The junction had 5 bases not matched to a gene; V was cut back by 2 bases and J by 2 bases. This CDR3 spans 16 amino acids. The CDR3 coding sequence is TGTGCCAGCAGTTACCACGGGACAGGGGAACAAGAGACCCAGTACTTC. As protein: CASSYHGTGEQETQYF.

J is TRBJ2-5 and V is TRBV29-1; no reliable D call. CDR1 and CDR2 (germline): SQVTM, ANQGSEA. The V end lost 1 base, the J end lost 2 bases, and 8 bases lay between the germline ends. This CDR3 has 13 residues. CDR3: CSVEVGAQETQYF. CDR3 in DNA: TGCAGCGTTGAAGTGGGCGCGCAAGAGACCCAGTACTTC.

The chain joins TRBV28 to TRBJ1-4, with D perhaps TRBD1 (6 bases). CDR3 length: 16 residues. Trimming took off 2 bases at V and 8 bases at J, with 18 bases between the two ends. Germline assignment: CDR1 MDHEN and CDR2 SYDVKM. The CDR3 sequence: CASSLQSPGALEKLFF. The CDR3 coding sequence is TGTGCCAGCAGTTTACAGTCCCCAGGGGCGTTGGAAAAACTGTTTTTT.

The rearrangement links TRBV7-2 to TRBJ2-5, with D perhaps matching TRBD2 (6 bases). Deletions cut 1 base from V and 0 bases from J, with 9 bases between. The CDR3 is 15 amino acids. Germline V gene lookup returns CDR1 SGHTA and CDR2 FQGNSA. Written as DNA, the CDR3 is TGTGCCAGCAGCTTAGGAAGCGGGTACCAAGAGACCCAGTACTTC. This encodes CASSLGSGYQETQYF. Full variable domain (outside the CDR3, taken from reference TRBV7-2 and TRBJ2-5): GAGVSQSPSNKVTEKGKDVELRCDPISGHTALYWYRQSLGQGLEFLIYFQGNSAPDKSGLPSDRFSAERTGGSVSTLTIQRTQQEDSAVYLCASSLGSGYQETQYFGPGTRLLVL.

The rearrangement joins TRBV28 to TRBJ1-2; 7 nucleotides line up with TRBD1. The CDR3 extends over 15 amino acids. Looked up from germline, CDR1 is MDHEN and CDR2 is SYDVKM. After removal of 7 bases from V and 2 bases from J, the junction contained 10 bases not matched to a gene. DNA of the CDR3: TGTGCCAGCATCTCAGGGGGACCTGCCAACTATGGCTACACCTTC. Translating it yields CASISGGPANYGYTF.

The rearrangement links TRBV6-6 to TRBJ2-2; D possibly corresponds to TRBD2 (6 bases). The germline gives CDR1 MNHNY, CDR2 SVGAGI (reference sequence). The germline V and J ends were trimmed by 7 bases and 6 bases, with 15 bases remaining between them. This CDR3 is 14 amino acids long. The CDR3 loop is CASTLLGGAGELFF. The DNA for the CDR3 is TGTGCCAGCACCCTACTAGGCGGGGCCGGGGAGCTGTTTTTT.

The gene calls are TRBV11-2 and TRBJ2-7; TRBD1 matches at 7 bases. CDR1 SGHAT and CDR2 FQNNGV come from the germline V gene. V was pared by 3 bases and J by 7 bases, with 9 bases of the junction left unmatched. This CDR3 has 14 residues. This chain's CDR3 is CASSFGQARGEQYF. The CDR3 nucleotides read TGTGCCAGCAGCTTCGGACAGGCCCGAGGTGAGCAGTACTTC.

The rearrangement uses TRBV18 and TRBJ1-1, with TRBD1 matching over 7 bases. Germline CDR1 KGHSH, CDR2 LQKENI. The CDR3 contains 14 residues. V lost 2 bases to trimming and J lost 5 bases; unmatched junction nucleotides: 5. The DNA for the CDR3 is TGTGCCAGCTCACCAAACAGGGGAAGGACTGAAGCTTTCTTT. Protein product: CASSPNRGRTEAFF.